The 10 T cell receptor beta chains given below trace back to one sample, sequenced in a study of blood T cell repertoires in COVID-19. Some clones are missing from TCRdb's copy, which holds only in-frame ones; the method was immunoSEQ multiplex PCR. The table records about 56,000 clones, 89% of them present only once. Specimen: peripheral blood. Receptors were obtained from a woman aged 55 to 70 with COVID-19, enrolled during active disease.

This chain connects TRBV6-5 to TRBJ2-7; no clear D. CDR1 and CDR2 (germline): MNHEY, SVGAGI. The ends were cut back, 2 bases at V and 1 base at J, with 6 bases in the middle. The CDR3 extends over 13 amino acids. CDR3 region: CASSYGQSYEQYF. CDR3 sequence (DNA): TGTGCCAGCAGTTACGGGCAATCCTACGAGCAGTACTTC.

This chain connects TRBV29-1 to TRBJ1-2; 7 nucleotides agree with TRBD1. Germline V gives CDR1 SQVTM, CDR2 ANQGSEA. The V and J ends lost 4 bases and 4 bases, in that order; junction bases with no gene match: 3. This CDR3 contains 12 residues. The CDR3 DNA follows: TGCAGCGTTGGACAGGGAATCTATGGCTACACCTTC. It translates to CSVGQGIYGYTF.

This clone was seen a few times. V gene TRBV11-3 combines with J gene TRBJ2-2; the match to TRBD2 covers 9 bases. CDR1 and CDR2 (germline): SGHNT, YENEEA. This CDR3 contains 18 residues. J lost 8 bases, V lost 1 base, and 14 bases had no gene match. The CDR3 DNA reads TGTGCCAGCAGCTTAGTCCGACGGGGGCGGGAGGGCCAAGGGGAGCTGTTTTTT. This translates into CASSLVRRGREGQGELFF.

The chain joins TRBV6-2 or TRBV6-3 to TRBJ1-2, with D maybe TRBD1 (6 bases). The germline V gene has CDR1 MNHEY and CDR2 SVGEGT. The CDR3 totals 12 residues. The V end was cut by 4 bases, the J end by 8 bases, with 11 bases between. CDR3 in amino acids: CASSSQGNGYTF. CDR3 DNA sequence: TGTGCCAGCAGTTCTCAGGGGAACGGCTACACCTTC.

The rearrangement links TRBV12-3 or TRBV12-4 to TRBJ1-2; no firm D call. CDR3 length: 12 amino acids. V gave up 2 bases and J gave up 2 bases, with 3 bases separating them. CDR3 in DNA: TGTGCCAGCAGTTTACAGAACTATGGCTACACCTTC. Translating it yields CASSLQNYGYTF.

The rearrangement uses TRBV6-6 and TRBJ2-5, with a tentative D call TRBD2 (6 bases). CDR1 and CDR2 from the germline V gene are MNHNY and SVGAGI (reference sequence). Trimming pared 2 bases from V and 5 bases from J, leaving 15 bases between. This CDR3 has 15 amino acids. DNA for the CDR3: TGTGCCAGCAGTTACCCGCAGCGGGTTGGGGAGACCCAGTACTTC. Encoded protein: CASSYPQRVGETQYF.

V is TRBV5-4 and J is TRBJ1-1; weak D call: TRBD1 (5 bases). CDR1 and CDR2 (germline): SGHNT, YYREEE (reference sequence). Trimming shortened V by 0 bases and J by 5 bases, and 11 bases separated the two germline ends. The CDR3 is made up of 14 amino acids. The CDR3 DNA reads TGTGCCAGCAGCTTGGCCGGGGGGAGGACTGAAGCTTTCTTT. Its translation is CASSLAGGRTEAFF.

V and J are TRBV10-1 and TRBJ2-7; 9 nucleotides line up with TRBD1. V dropped 3 bases and J dropped 4; count of bases not matched to a gene: 1. CDR1 and CDR2 from the germline V gene are WNHNN and SYGVQD (reference sequence). The CDR3 covers 13 residues. The CDR3 DNA is TGCGCCAGCAGTGATGGACAGGGGTACGAGCAGTACTTC. Residues: CASSDGQGYEQYF.

The chain combines TRBV7-9 with TRBJ1-1, with D perhaps TRBD1 (5 bases). Germline V gene data show CDR1 as SEHNR and CDR2 as FQNEAQ (reference sequence). Between the trimmed V and J ends, which lost 2 bases and 4 bases, there was a span of 14 bases. CDR3 length equals 15 residues. For the CDR3, the DNA is TGTGCCAGCAGCTTAAGGGGTTATAGGGGCACTGAAGCTTTCTTT. Translation gives CASSLRGYRGTEAFF.

The chain links TRBV28 to TRBJ1-2; D is undetermined. In germline, CDR1 is MDHEN, CDR2 SYDVKM. The CDR3 covers 13 residues. Deletions cut 10 bases from V and 1 base from J, with 13 bases between. CDR3: CAIKRGSNYGYTF. The CDR3, as DNA: TGTGCCATCAAGCGAGGGAGTAACTATGGCTACACCTTC.